The clone carrying this T cell receptor (beta chain) has only one observation. Its antigen is still unknown. One end of the junction does not line up with germline, which may come from a read error. Study outcomes and limitations: The larger cohort examined one V-J beta rearrangement, not whole repertoires. In terms of TCR gene usage, tumor memory CD4+ T cells clustered together with blood and lymph node memory CD4+ cells, as well as with lymph node naive CD4+ cells.

After constant-region reverse-primer amplification, full-length variable regions underwent semi-nested PCR with Nested Universal Primer A. TCRdb used MiXCR to reprocess the 5' RACE reads, holding one entry per CDR3 protein. The data show some 62,000 distinct CDR3 sequences, more than 25% seen once. The CDR3 covers 13 residues. Looked up from germline, CDR1 is MGHDK and CDR2 is SYGVNS. This rearrangement joins TRBV25-1 to TRBJ2-1, with 9 bases identical to TRBD2. The material sequenced was tumor-infiltrating naive CD4+ T cells sorted from the breast tumor. The subset here: naive CD4+ T cells, CD4+CD45RA+CD25-. The sequence was obtained from a female donor with breast cancer. DNA of the CDR3: TGTGCCGGCAGTGATTCCCTAGCGGGGATGGTGTTCTTC. This translates into CAGSDSLAGMVFF.